The clone carrying this T cell receptor beta chain was recorded once. These data belong to a study of technical replicates of blood from a handful of donors. The protocol was immunoSEQ multiplex PCR, while the TCRdb copy is restricted to in-frame clones and leaves out a portion. This sample yields fewer than 100,000 clones, of which around 90% are seen a single time; 0.25% to 0.35% belongs to the top ten. The CDR3 extends over 15 amino acids. J lost 0 bases, V lost 1 base, and 0 bases had no gene match. Germline CDR1 LGHNA, CDR2 YNFKEQ. The sequence was obtained from a human donor in good health. Sequences were obtained from T cells isolated from PBMCs. The chain recombines TRBV4-2 with TRBJ2-1; 7 bases are a match to TRBD2. The CDR3 here is CASSQAGGSYNEQFF. The CDR3 region has the DNA TGTGCCAGCAGCCAAGCGGGGGGCTCCTACAATGAGCAGTTCTTC.